The present TCR beta chain was sequenced within a study of blood T cell repertoires in COVID-19. This clone appeared many times. V shed 3 bases, J shed 5 bases, and the junction held 3 bases outside the gene matches. The germline gives CDR1 ENHRY, CDR2 SYGVKD. This CDR3 contains 14 residues. The table came from immunoSEQ multiplex PCR; TCRdb's copy has only in-frame clones and leaves some out. There are approximately 240,000 clones in the sample; approximately 84% occur only once, and about 3.1% lies in the top ten. The chain employs TRBV10-3 and TRBJ2-2; 7 nucleotides match TRBD2. The TCR sequence derives from a woman aged 25 to 39 who had recovered from COVID-19. The sequencing input was peripheral blood. CDR3 sequence reads: CAISDGSGTGELFF. The CDR3 nucleotides read TGTGCCATCAGTGATGGTAGCGGGACCGGGGAGCTGTTTTTT.